The 22 T cell receptor beta chains reported below all come from one sample, sequenced in a study of CD8+ T cells in alopecia areata. The treatment: oral pan-JAK inhibitor, 5-10 mg twice daily. RNA was extracted and reverse transcribed into cDNA as the sequencing template. Here immunoSEQ multiplex PCR was the method, and the copy in TCRdb shows in-frame clones only, minus some. The data contain 64,000 or so clones, more than 45% of them singletons. This specimen was CD8+ T cells sorted from blood, taken at approximately week 37, from a patient treated with tofacitinib. These receptors were taken from a human donor with alopecia areata.

This clone was found once. The gene calls are TRBV19 and TRBJ2-6; D possibly matches TRBD1 or TRBD2 (5 bases each). CDR3 length equals 15 residues. The germline V gene has CDR1 LNHDA and CDR2 SQIVND (reference sequence). Deletions cut 5 bases from V and 0 bases from J, with 8 bases between. This CDR3 is CASSPGTSGANVLTF. The DNA for the CDR3 is TGTGCCAGTAGTCCCGGGACCTCTGGGGCCAACGTCCTGACTTTC.

A few counts support this clone. The J gene is TRBJ2-7, the V gene TRBV27; 15 bases match TRBD2. This CDR3 has 17 residues. Germline V CDR1 and CDR2: MNHEY, SMNVEV (reference sequence). After removal of 3 bases from V and 3 bases from J, the junction contained 6 bases not matched to a gene. The CDR3 DNA follows: TGTGCCAGCAGTTTTGGGACTAGCGGGAGGAAGGGCTACGAGCAGTACTTC. Protein: CASSFGTSGRKGYEQYF.

The chain employs TRBV9 and TRBJ2-1; maybe TRBD2 (5 bases). The CDR3 totals 13 residues. Germline V gives CDR1 SGDLS, CDR2 YYNGEE. V lost 7 bases and J lost 4, with 12 bases in between. CDR3 DNA sequence: TGTGCCAGCGGGAGCGGTTATTACAATGAGCAGTTCTTC. Translated: CASGSGYYNEQFF.

The V call is TRBV7-2, the J call TRBJ2-5, with a possible D match to TRBD2 (6 bases). Trimming left V 1 base short and J 3 bases short, with 15 bases between. Germline V gene sequence: CDR1 SGHTA, CDR2 FQGNSA. This CDR3 is built from 16 residues. DNA of the CDR3: TGTGCCAGCAGCTTAGGGGGAGGAAGGGCTAAAGAGACCCAGTACTTC. It encodes CASSLGGGRAKETQYF.

The sample holds a few counts of this clone. The V and J genes are TRBV4-1 and TRBJ2-1; 9 bases match TRBD2. V lost 1 base, J lost 8 bases, and 12 bases stayed unmatched. The CDR3 totals 17 residues. Germline values: CDR1 MGHRA, CDR2 YSYEKL. The CDR3: CASSQVVLAGVGYEQFF. DNA of the CDR3: TGCGCCAGCAGCCAAGTAGTATTAGCGGGAGTGGGGTATGAGCAGTTCTTC.

This clone was recorded a few times. The rearrangement links TRBV27 to TRBJ2-5, with D uncertain. From germline, CDR1 is MNHEY and CDR2 SMNVEV (reference sequence). The CDR3 sequence is 11 residues long. The V end lost 0 bases, the J end lost 5 bases, and 1 base lay between the germline ends. The CDR3 loop is CASSLSETQYF. In nucleotides, the CDR3 is TGTGCCAGCAGTTTATCGGAGACCCAGTACTTC.

The chain is built from TRBV29-1 and TRBJ2-2; perhaps TRBD1 as D (6 bases). V was trimmed by 3 bases and J by 5 bases, leaving 13 bases between them. Germline V gives CDR1 SQVTM, CDR2 ANQGSEA. CDR3 length: 14 residues. In nucleotides, the CDR3 is TGCAGCGTTGACCCCACAGGGTATACCGGGGAGCTGTTTTTT. Translated: CSVDPTGYTGELFF.

There are many counts of this clone. The chain combines TRBV6-4 with TRBJ2-3, with D possibly being TRBD2 (5 bases). Trimming left V 0 bases short and J 3 bases short, with 13 bases between. This CDR3 region has 16 residues. Looked up from germline, CDR1 is MRHNA and CDR2 is SNTAGT. CDR3 in DNA: TGTGCCAGCAGTGACTCCCCGGAGGTGGGGACAGATACGCAGTATTTT. This encodes CASSDSPEVGTDTQYF.

The chain has TRBV29-1 and TRBJ1-2; maybe TRBD1 (6 bases). Looked up from germline, CDR1 is SQVTM and CDR2 is ANQGSEA. The CDR3 runs to 12 residues. Trimming removed 3 bases from V and 7 bases from J, with 12 bases in between. CDR3 region: CSVEGGGLGYTF. The CDR3 DNA reads TGCAGCGTTGAGGGGGGCGGTCTTGGCTACACCTTC.

V is TRBV6-1 and J is TRBJ2-3; 8 positions agree with TRBD1. Germline CDR1 MNHNS, CDR2 SASEGT. CDR3 length: 12 residues. V gave up 7 bases and J gave up 14 bases; unmatched junction bases: 11. CDR3 protein: CASTQGWTGLYF. The CDR3, as DNA: TGTGCCAGCACCCAAGGGTGGACAGGGCTGTATTTT.

The rearrangement links TRBV28 to TRBJ2-7; D unresolved. This CDR3 spans 13 amino acids. CDR1 is MDHEN and CDR2 is SYDVKM in the germline V gene. The V end was cut by 1 base, the J end by 3 bases, with 7 bases between. CDR3: CASSLSRHYEQYF. DNA for the CDR3: TGTGCCAGCAGTTTATCCCGACACTACGAGCAGTACTTC. Combining the CDR3 with reference TRBV28 and TRBJ2-7 gives the whole variable domain DVKVTQSSRYLVKRTGEKVFLECVQDMDHENMFWYRQDPGLGLRLIYFSYDVKMKEKGDIPEGYSVSREKKERFSLILESASTNQTSMYLCASSLSRHYEQYFGPGTRLTVT.

CDR3 DNA sequence: TGCGCCAGCAGCCAAGTGGGGACGGGTGAAAAACTGTTTTTT. Residues: CASSQVGTGEKLFF. The rearrangement uses TRBV4-1 and TRBJ1-4, with TRBD1 as a possible D gene (5 bases). The germline V gene has CDR1 MGHRA and CDR2 YSYEKL. The CDR3 sequence is 14 residues long. Trimming pared 1 base from V and 7 bases from J, leaving 10 bases between.

The genes are TRBV14 and TRBJ2-7; D is unclear. The V and J ends lost 1 base and 4 bases respectively, with 8 bases between them. Per the germline V gene, CDR1 is SGHDN and CDR2 is FVKESK. CDR3 size: 13 residues. CDR3 nucleotides: TGTGCCAGCAGCCAAGGAAGATGGTACGAGCAGTACTTC. Translation: CASSQGRWYEQYF.

The chain is built from TRBV6-5 and TRBJ2-7; 11 bases align to TRBD1. The CDR3 has 14 amino acids. Germline V CDR1 and CDR2: MNHEY, SVGAGI. The trim removed 5 bases at V and 7 bases at J, leaving 7 bases unmatched. The CDR3 loop is CASSDGQGAGEQYF. Here the CDR3 DNA reads TGTGCCAGCAGTGATGGACAGGGGGCGGGAGAGCAGTACTTC.

V gene TRBV11-2 combines with J gene TRBJ2-7; D might be TRBD2 (5 bases). Germline V gene data show CDR1 as SGHAT and CDR2 as FQNNGV. The CDR3 contains 15 residues. V was shortened by 1 base and J by 0 bases, with 10 bases between the two germline ends. The CDR3 is CASSLVGASSYEQYF. Here the CDR3 DNA reads TGTGCCAGCAGCTTAGTGGGAGCTTCCTCCTACGAGCAGTACTTC.

The sample holds a few counts of this clone. The genes are TRBV5-4 and TRBJ1-2; D is possibly TRBD1 (5 bases). Trimming left V 4 bases short and J 6 bases short, with 13 bases between. Per the germline V gene, CDR1 is SGHNT and CDR2 is YYREEE (reference sequence). The CDR3 is 13 amino acids. The CDR3 loop reads CASSVTDTDGYTF. The CDR3 DNA is TGTGCCAGCAGCGTGACAGACACCGATGGCTACACCTTC.

Only one count was recorded for this clone. V usage is TRBV29-1 and J usage is TRBJ1-1; D is ambiguous. The CDR3 contains 10 residues. Trimming stripped 7 bases from V and 8 bases from J, with 11 bases between. Per germline, CDR1 SQVTM and CDR2 ANQGSEA. CDR3 protein: CSADHGEAFF. DNA for the CDR3: TGCAGCGCTGACCACGGGGAAGCTTTCTTT.

This clone was observed a handful of times. V usage is TRBV7-9 and J usage is TRBJ2-1; the match to TRBD2 covers 7 bases. V lost 6 bases and J lost 9; bases outside the gene matches: 14. The CDR3 sequence is 15 residues long. CDR1 is SEHNR, CDR2 FQNEAQ, per germline (reference sequence). The CDR3 region has the DNA TGTGCCAGCAGTTCCGGGACTAACGAGGGCCGTGAGCAGTTCTTC. Protein: CASSSGTNEGREQFF.

This clone was recorded a few times. The chain recombines TRBV29-1 with TRBJ2-7, with D possibly matching TRBD2 (6 bases). Germline V gives CDR1 SQVTM, CDR2 ANQGSEA. V lost 1 base to trimming and J lost 4 bases, with 11 bases between them. This CDR3 region has 13 residues. The CDR3 DNA is TGCAGCGTTGAAGGAGGGAGGTCTTACGAGCAGTACTTC. Translated, it gives CSVEGGRSYEQYF.

The V gene is TRBV27, the J gene TRBJ2-1, with 11 bases lining up with TRBD2. The length of the CDR3 is 15 residues. Trimming at V came to 2 bases and at J to 7 bases, leaving 4 bases not matched to a gene. Germline lookup yields CDR1 MNHEY and CDR2 SMNVEV (reference sequence). This CDR3 is CASSLLPSGGNEQFF. The CDR3 nucleotides are TGTGCCAGCAGTTTACTCCCTAGCGGGGGGAATGAGCAGTTCTTC.

The chain has TRBV9 and TRBJ2-3; D assignment may be TRBD1 or TRBD2 (6 bases each). The germline V gene has CDR1 SGDLS and CDR2 YYNGEE. The ends were cut back, 3 bases at V and 2 bases at J, with 10 bases in the middle. The CDR3 length is 14 residues. As DNA, the CDR3 is TGTGCCAGCAGCGACGGGGGCGTCACAGATACGCAGTATTTT. This encodes CASSDGGVTDTQYF.

The chain carries TRBV4-1 and TRBJ2-1; no clear D. Germline loops: CDR1 MGHRA, CDR2 YSYEKL. The V end lost 6 bases, the J end lost 12 bases, and 15 bases lay between the germline ends. The CDR3 consists of 12 residues. This chain's CDR3 is CASSPSGPGQFF. The CDR3 DNA reads TGCGCCAGCAGTCCCTCGGGCCCGGGGCAGTTCTTC.